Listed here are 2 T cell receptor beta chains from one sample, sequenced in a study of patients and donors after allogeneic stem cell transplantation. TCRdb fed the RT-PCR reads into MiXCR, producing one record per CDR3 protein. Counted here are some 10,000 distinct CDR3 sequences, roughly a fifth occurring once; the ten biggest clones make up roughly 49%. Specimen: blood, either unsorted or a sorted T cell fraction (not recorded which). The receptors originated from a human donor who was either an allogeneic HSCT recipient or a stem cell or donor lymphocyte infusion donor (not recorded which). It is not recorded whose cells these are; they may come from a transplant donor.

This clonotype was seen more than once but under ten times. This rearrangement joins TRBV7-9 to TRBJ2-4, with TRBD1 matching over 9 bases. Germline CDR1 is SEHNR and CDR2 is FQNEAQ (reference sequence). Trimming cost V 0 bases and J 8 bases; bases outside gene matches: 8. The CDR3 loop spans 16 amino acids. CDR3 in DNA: TGTGCCAGCAGCTTAGCTAGGACAGGGGTTGAGGACATTCAGTACTTC. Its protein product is CASSLARTGVEDIQYF.

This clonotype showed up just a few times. The CDR3 DNA reads TGTGCCAGCAGCACCGGGAACAGGCCGTCCGACGAGCAGTACTTC. This gives the protein CASSTGNRPSDEQYF. This rearrangement joins TRBV5-4 to TRBJ2-7; D is tentatively TRBD1 or TRBD2 (5 bases each). Deletions cut 4 bases from V and 5 bases from J, with 19 bases between. This CDR3 has 15 amino acids. Germline V gene lookup returns CDR1 SGHNT and CDR2 YYREEE (reference sequence).